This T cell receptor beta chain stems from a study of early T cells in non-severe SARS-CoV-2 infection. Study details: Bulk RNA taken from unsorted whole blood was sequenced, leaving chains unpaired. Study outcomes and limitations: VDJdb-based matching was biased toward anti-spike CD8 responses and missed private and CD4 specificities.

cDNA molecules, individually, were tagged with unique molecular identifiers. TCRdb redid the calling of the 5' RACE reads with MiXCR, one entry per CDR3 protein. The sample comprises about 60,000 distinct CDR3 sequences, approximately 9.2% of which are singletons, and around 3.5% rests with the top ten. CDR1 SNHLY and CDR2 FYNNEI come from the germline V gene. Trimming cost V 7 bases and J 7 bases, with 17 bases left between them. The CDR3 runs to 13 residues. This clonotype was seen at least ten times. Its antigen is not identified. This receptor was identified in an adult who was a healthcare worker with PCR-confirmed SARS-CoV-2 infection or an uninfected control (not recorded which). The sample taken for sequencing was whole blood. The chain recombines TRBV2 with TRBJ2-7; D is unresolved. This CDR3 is CASTGQGFGEQYF. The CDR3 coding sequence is TGTGCCAGCACGGGCCAAGGGTTCGGGGAGCAGTACTTC.